This is a list of T cell receptor beta chains from one sample in a study of blood T cell repertoires in COVID-19. Libraries were prepared by immunoSEQ multiplex PCR; TCRdb keeps only in-frame clonotypes and omits some of them. The profile covers 350,000 to 450,000 clones, with around 84% appearing a single time and under 4% taken by the ten largest. Sequencing was carried out using peripheral blood. The source of these receptors is a woman aged 18-29 years with acute or convalescent COVID-19. CDR3s include the opening cysteine and the closing phenylalanine or tryptophan. A D gene is named only where the DNA matches it firmly. Clone size appears in some rows only: once, few, many, or a class for an expanded clone.

NA NA TRBJ2-7 TRBV4-1 TGCGCCAGCAGCCAAGATAATAACGAGCAGTACTTC CASSQDNNEQYF
NA TRBD2 TRBJ2-5 TRBV9 TGTGCCAGCAGCGACGGGACTAGCGTACAAGAGACCCAGTACTTC CASSDGTSVQETQYF
NA TRBD2 TRBJ2-3 TRBV28 TGTGCCAGCAGTACCCGGACTAGCGGAAGCACAGATACGCAGTATTTT CASSTRTSGSTDTQYF
many TRBD2 TRBJ2-1 TRBV4-1 TGCGCCAGCAGCCTAGCGGGAGATAGTGAGCAGTTCTTC CASSLAGDSEQFF
NA NA TRBJ1-2 TRBV2 TGTGCCAGCAGTAGACAGGAGAACTATGGCTACACCTTC CASSRQENYGYTF
NA NA TRBJ2-7 TRBV6-5 TGTGCCAGCAGTTTGACTAGTCAATACGAGCAGTACTTC CASSLTSQYEQYF
NA NA TRBJ2-3 TRBV6-1 TGTGCCGTCTTCGGGAGCGGACGCACAGATACGCAGTATTTT CAVFGSGRTDTQYF
once NA TRBJ1-2 TRBV11-2 TGTGCCAGCAGCTTAACCCCCTCCGGGACAACGGATTATGGCTACACCTTC CASSLTPSGTTDYGYTF
NA NA TRBJ1-5 TRBV13 TGTGCCAGCAGCTCCACGCACAACAATCAGCCCCAGCATTTT CASSSTHNNQPQHF
NA TRBD1 TRBJ1-1 TRBV19 TGTGCCAGTAGTATCTCGGGACAGCGGATTATGAACACTGAAGCTTTCTTT CASSISGQRIMNTEAFF
NA NA TRBJ2-7 TRBV9 TGTGCCAGCAGCGCTGATATCGACGGGACCTACGAGCAGTACTTC CASSADIDGTYEQYF
NA NA TRBJ2-7 TRBV12-3/TRBV12-4 TGTGCCAGCAGTACGACAGCCGCCTACGAGCAGTACTTC CASSTTAAYEQYF
NA NA TRBJ1-4 TRBV6-5 TGTGCCAGCAGTAGGACAGCTAGCAATGAAAAACTGTTTTTT CASSRTASNEKLFF
NA NA TRBJ1-3 TRBV5-6 TGTGCCAGCAGCCGAGGACAATCCACGGGAAACACCATATATTTT CASSRGQSTGNTIYF
NA NA TRBJ1-4 TRBV27 TGTGCCAGCAGTTTAGTAGGGGTTTCGGAAAAACTGTTTTTT CASSLVGVSEKLFF
NA NA TRBJ2-7 TRBV6-6 TGTGCCAGCAGTTATTCCCTCTCCTACGAGCAGTACTTC CASSYSLSYEQYF
NA NA TRBJ1-2 TRBV9 TGTGCCAGCAGCGTCACTGGGTCAGGGAACTATGGCTACACCTTC CASSVTGSGNYGYTF
NA TRBD2 TRBJ2-7 TRBV11-2 TGTGCCAGCAGCTTCGGCGGGGGGGCCTACGAGCAGTACTTC CASSFGGGAYEQYF
NA NA TRBJ2-3 TRBV3-1/TRBV3-2 TGTGCCAGCAGCCAAGATGTGTCTCGCACAGATACGCAGTATTTT CASSQDVSRTDTQYF
NA TRBD1 TRBJ1-1 TRBV3-1/TRBV3-2 TGTGCCAGCAGCCAAACAGGGGCCGACACTGAAGCTTTCTTT CASSQTGADTEAFF
few NA TRBJ2-2 TRBV10-1 TGCGCCAGCAGTGAGCCAGGAGGCGACGGGGAGCTGTTTTTT CASSEPGGDGELFF
few NA TRBJ2-1 TRBV9 TGTGCCAGCAGCGTAGGGACAAACAATGAGCAGTTCTTC CASSVGTNNEQFF
once TRBD2 TRBJ2-7 TRBV4-1 TGCGCCAGCAGCCAAGATCGACTAGCGTATAACTACGAGCAGTACTTC CASSQDRLAYNYEQYF
NA NA TRBJ2-7 TRBV6-5 TGTGCCAGCAGCGCCGAAAGGGGCTTCTCCTACGAGCAGTACTTC CASSAERGFSYEQYF
NA NA TRBJ2-5 TRBV7-2 TGTGCCAGCAGCCTGACTAGAGATTCGGAGACCCAGTACTTC CASSLTRDSETQYF
NA TRBD1 TRBJ2-7 TRBV10-2 TGCGCCAGCAGTGACCGGACAGGGTGGGCCGAGCAGTACTTC CASSDRTGWAEQYF
NA TRBD2 TRBJ2-7 TRBV2 TGTGCCAGCAGTGAAAGTGGGAGGGCCTGGGAGCAGTACTTC CASSESGRAWEQYF
NA NA TRBJ1-2 TRBV18 TGTGCCAGCTCACCATCGGCAGGCTATGGCTACACCTTC CASSPSAGYGYTF
NA TRBD2 TRBJ2-1 TRBV10-2 TGCGCCAGCAGTGACCCAGGGACTAGCGGACCTAATGAGCAGTTCTTC CASSDPGTSGPNEQFF
NA NA TRBJ1-2 TRBV3-1/TRBV3-2 TGTGCCAGCAGCCGTCGGGGGGGCTACACCTTC CASSRRGGYTF
once TRBD2 TRBJ2-7 TRBV19 TGTGCCAGTAGTTCACTAGCGGGAGCAAGCTCCTACGAGCAGTACTTC CASSSLAGASSYEQYF
NA TRBD1 TRBJ2-5 TRBV5-1 TGCGCCAGCAGCACCGGGACAGTACAAGAGACCCAGTACTTC CASSTGTVQETQYF
NA NA TRBJ1-1 TRBV2 TGTGCCAGCAGCGGAACTTACAGGGACACTGAAGCTTTCTTT CASSGTYRDTEAFF
few NA TRBJ2-5 TRBV29-1 TGCAGCGTTAAGTGGCTTACCCAAGAGGCCCAGTACTTC CSVKWLTQEAQYF
NA TRBD1 TRBJ1-2 TRBV7-9 TGTGCCAGCAGCTTAGTGGGGACAGGGCTCGGCTACACCTTC CASSLVGTGLGYTF
NA NA TRBJ1-4 TRBV29-1 TGCAGCGTCGGACACGGAAATGAAAAACTGTTTTTT CSVGHGNEKLFF
NA NA TRBJ2-7 TRBV7-3 TGTGCCAGCAGCTCAAGCGGGTTTACCGAGCAGTACTTC CASSSSGFTEQYF